This T cell receptor beta chain comes out of a study of T cells after posttransplantation cyclophosphamide. Trimming shortened V by 4 bases and J by 6 bases, and 15 bases separated the two germline ends. The CDR3 loop spans 14 amino acids. CDR1 is KGHSH and CDR2 is LQKENI in the germline V gene. Method: immunoSEQ multiplex PCR; TCRdb's copy keeps in-frame clones and lacks some. The table has 5,500 to 6,000 clones, 1.5% to 2% seen once. Cyclophosphamide on days +3 and +4 followed busulfan-fludarabine conditioning and a marrow graft. The chain has TRBV18 and TRBJ1-2, with a possible D match to TRBD1 (5 bases). The TCR originated in a male patient aged 25 to 39 who received an allogeneic stem cell transplant from a related donor, was CMV-positive, and had no GVHD. Part of the T cells may come from the graft donor. This sample comprised PBMCs, obtained approximately 35 weeks after a stem cell transplant with posttransplant cyclophosphamide. This chain's CDR3 is CASSRDAGVDGYTF. Written as DNA, the CDR3 is TGTGCCAGCTCACGAGACGCGGGGGTTGATGGCTACACCTTC.